The next 5 T cell receptor beta chains were all read from a single sample in a study of response to subunit inactivated influenza vaccine listed by TCRdb under 2018. The library was generated by RT-PCR. TCRdb lists the instrument as Illumina HiSeq 2500. The public reads were run again by TCRdb, first through fastp at Q25 and then through MiXCR, and only productive beta chains were kept. Identical CDR3 proteins give one entry, which carries the most common genes and DNA. The sample table holds roughly 780,000 distinct CDR3 sequences, of which approximately 18% were seen once. The top ten clonotypes cover roughly a tenth of the sample. The material was PBMCs from blood, obtained roughly 5 days after vaccination. Source of these receptors: a man aged 50-60 years who received an inactivated influenza vaccine. Donor details come from another sample of the same person, matched by shared clones.

This clonotype appeared many times. A junction boundary mismatches the germline segment, possibly from a read error. The chain combines TRBV5-1 with TRBJ2-7, with D uncertain. The CDR3 runs to 12 residues. Per the germline V gene, CDR1 is SGHRS and CDR2 is YFSETQ. The CDR3 loop reads CASSQDGYEQYF. The CDR3 DNA follows: TGTGCCAGCAGCCAAGACGGCTACGAGCAGTACTTC. Supplemented by reference TRBV5-1 and TRBJ2-7, the full variable domain reads KAGVTQTPRYLIKTRGQQVTLSCSPISGHRSVSWYQQTPGQGLQFLFEYFSETQRNKGNFPGRFSGRQFSNSRSEMNVSTLELGDSALYLCASSQDGYEQYFGPGTRLTVT.

The chain uses TRBV4-2 and TRBJ2-7, with D maybe TRBD1 (6 bases). The CDR3 totals 16 residues. The ends were cut back, 3 bases at V and 0 bases at J, with 15 bases in the middle. Germline CDR1 is LGHNA and CDR2 is YNFKEQ. DNA for the CDR3: TGTGCCAGCAGCCATGGGGGCCATGGATTCTCCTACGAGCAGTACTTC. It is translated as CASSHGGHGFSYEQYF.

This clonotype appeared a few times. The V and J genes are TRBV28 and TRBJ2-7, with 12 bases lining up with TRBD1. CDR1 MDHEN and CDR2 SYDVKM come from the germline V gene. The trim removed 4 bases at V and 5 bases at J, leaving 6 bases unmatched. The CDR3 runs 15 residues. CDR3 coding DNA: TGTGCCAGCAGTTCACCGGGACAGGGGGCGGACGAGCAGTACTTC. Translated: CASSSPGQGADEQYF.

This clonotype was seen more than once but under ten times. The chain is built from TRBV24-1 and TRBJ2-3; the D gene could be TRBD1 or TRBD2 (5 bases each). Germline lookup yields CDR1 KGHDR and CDR2 SFDVKD. The CDR3 loop spans 16 amino acids. The ends were cut back, 6 bases at V and 5 bases at J, with 20 bases in the middle. CDR3 in amino acids: CATSNVRGPGGDTQYF. The DNA of the CDR3 is TGTGCCACCAGTAACGTCCGGGGCCCCGGAGGAGATACGCAGTATTTT.

This clonotype turned up a few times. V gene TRBV7-6 combines with J gene TRBJ2-1, with unresolved D. The germline V and J ends were trimmed by 1 base and 0 bases, with 10 bases remaining between them. This CDR3 has 16 amino acids. Germline V lookup: CDR1 SGHVS, CDR2 FNYEAQ. The CDR3 nucleotides are TGTGCCAGCAGCTTAGTGTTATACAGCTCCTACAATGAGCAGTTCTTC. Translated, it gives CASSLVLYSSYNEQFF.